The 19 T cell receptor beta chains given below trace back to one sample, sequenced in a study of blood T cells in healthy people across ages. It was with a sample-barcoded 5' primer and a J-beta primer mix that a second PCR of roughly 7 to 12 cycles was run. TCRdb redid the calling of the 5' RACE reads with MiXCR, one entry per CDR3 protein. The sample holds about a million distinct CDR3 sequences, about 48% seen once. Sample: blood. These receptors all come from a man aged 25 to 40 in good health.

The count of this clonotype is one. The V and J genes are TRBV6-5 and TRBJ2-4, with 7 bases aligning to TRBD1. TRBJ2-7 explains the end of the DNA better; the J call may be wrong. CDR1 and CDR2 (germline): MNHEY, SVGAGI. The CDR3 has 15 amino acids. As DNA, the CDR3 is TGTGCCAGCAGTTGCCGAGGGGGCGTATCCAACGAGCAGTACTTC. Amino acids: CASSCRGGVSNEQYF.

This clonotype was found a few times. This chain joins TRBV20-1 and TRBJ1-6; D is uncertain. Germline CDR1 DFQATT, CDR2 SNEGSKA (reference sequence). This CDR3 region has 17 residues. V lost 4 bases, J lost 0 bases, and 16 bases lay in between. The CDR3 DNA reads TGCAGTGCTACCCCGTGGGAGTCCAGCTCCTATAATTCACCCCTCCACTTT. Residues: CSATPWESSSYNSPLHF.

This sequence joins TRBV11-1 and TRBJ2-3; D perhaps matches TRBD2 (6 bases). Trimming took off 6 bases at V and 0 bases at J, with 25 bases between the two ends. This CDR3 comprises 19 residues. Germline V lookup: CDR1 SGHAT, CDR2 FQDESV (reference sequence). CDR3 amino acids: CASRGWEEGGASSTDTQYF. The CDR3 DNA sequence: TGTGCCAGCAGAGGATGGGAAGAAGGCGGGGCCTCTAGCACAGATACGCAGTATTTT.

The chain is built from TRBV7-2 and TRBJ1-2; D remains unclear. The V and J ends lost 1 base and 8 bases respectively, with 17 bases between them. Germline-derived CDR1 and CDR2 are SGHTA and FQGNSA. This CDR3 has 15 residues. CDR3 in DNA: TGTGCCAGCAGCTTAGGCACCGGGATGTTTAGCGGCTACACCTTC. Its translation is CASSLGTGMFSGYTF.

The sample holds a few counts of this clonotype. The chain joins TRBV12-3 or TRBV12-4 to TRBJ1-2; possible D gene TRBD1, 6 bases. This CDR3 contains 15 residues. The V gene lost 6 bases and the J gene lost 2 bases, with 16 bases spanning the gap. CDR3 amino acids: CASSPDRLLNYGYTF. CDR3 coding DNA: TGTGCCAGCAGCCCTGACAGGCTCCTAAACTATGGCTACACCTTC.

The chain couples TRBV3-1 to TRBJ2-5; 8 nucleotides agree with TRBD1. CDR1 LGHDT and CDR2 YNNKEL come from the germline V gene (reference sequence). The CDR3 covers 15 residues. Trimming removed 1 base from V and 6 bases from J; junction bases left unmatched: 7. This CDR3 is CASSQGQGATKTQYF. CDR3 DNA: TGTGCCAGCAGCCAAGGGCAGGGGGCTACAAAGACCCAGTACTTC.

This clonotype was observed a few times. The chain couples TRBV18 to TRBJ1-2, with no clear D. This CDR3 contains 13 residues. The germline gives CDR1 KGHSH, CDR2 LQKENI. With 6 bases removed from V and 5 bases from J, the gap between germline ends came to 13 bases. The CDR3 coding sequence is TGTGCCAGCTCTCAAGCCGGGCCTTATGGCTACACCTTC. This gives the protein CASSQAGPYGYTF.

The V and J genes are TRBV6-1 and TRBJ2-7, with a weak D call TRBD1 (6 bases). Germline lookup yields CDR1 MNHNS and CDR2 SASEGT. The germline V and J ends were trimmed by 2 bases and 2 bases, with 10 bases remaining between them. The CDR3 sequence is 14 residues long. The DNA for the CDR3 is TGTGCCAGCAGTGAAAGACAGGTAACCTACGAGCAGTACTTC. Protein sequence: CASSERQVTYEQYF.

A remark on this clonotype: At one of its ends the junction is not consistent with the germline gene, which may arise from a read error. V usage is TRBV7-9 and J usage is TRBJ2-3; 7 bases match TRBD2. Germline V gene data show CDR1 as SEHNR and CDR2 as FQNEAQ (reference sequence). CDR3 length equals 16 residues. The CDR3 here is CASSRITSAVPETQYF. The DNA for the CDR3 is TGTGCCAGCAGCCGGATCACTAGCGCCGTGCCAGAGACGCAGTATTTT.

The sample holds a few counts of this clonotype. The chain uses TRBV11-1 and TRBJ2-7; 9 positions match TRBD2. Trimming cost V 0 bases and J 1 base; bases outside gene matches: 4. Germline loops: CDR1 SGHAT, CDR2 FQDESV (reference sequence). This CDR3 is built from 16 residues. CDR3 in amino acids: CASSLAPAGGSYEQYF. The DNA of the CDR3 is TGTGCCAGCAGCTTAGCGCCAGCGGGGGGATCCTACGAGCAGTACTTC. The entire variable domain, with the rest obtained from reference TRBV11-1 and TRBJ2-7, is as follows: EAEVAQSPRYKITEKSQAVAFWCDPISGHATLYWYRQILGQGPELLVQFQDESVVDDSQLPKDRFSAERLKGVDSTLKIQPAELGDSAMYLCASSLAPAGGSYEQYFGPGTRLTVT.

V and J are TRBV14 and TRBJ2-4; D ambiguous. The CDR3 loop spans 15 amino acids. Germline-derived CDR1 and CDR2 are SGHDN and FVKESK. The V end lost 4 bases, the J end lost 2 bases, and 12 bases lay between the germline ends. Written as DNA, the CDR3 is TGTGCCAGCAGCCGAACCGGACGTTCCAAAAACATTCAGTACTTC. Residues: CASSRTGRSKNIQYF.

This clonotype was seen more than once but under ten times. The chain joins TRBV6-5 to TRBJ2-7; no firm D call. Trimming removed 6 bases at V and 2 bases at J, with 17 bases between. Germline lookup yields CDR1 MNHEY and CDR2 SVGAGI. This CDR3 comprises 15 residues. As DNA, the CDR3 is TGTGCCAGCAGCCCCGACGTCGCGGTGACCTACGAGCAGTACTTC. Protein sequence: CASSPDVAVTYEQYF.

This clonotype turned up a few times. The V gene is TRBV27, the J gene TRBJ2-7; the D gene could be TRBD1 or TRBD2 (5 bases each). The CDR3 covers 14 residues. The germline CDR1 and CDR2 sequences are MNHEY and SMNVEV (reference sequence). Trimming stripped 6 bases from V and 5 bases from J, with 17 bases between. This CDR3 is CASRGSWGLNEQYF. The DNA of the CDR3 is TGTGCCAGCAGAGGGAGTTGGGGCCTCAACGAGCAGTACTTC.

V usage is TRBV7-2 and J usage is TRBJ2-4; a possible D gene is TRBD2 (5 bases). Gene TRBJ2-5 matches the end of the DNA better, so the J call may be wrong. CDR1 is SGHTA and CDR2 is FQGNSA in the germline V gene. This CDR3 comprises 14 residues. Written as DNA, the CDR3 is TGTGCCAGCAGCCCTACTGCGAGGGCGGAGACCCAGTACTTC. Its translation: CASSPTARAETQYF.

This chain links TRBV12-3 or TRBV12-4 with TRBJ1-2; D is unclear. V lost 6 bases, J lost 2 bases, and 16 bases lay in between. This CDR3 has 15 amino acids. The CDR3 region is CASSGVWVTNYGYTF. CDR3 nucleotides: TGTGCCAGCAGCGGGGTATGGGTAACCAACTATGGCTACACCTTC.

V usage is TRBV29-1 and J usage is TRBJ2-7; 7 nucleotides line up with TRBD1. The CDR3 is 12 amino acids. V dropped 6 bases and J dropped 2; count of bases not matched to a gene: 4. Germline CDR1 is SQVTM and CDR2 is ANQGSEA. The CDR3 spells CSVGDSTYEQYF. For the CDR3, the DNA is TGCAGCGTGGGGGACAGCACCTACGAGCAGTACTTC.

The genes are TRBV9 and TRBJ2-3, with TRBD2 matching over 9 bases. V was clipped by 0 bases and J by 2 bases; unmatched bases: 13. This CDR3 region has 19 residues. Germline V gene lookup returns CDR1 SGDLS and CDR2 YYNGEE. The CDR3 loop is CASSVAHGSAGGTTDTQYF. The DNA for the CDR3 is TGTGCCAGCAGCGTAGCCCATGGGAGTGCGGGGGGGACCACAGATACGCAGTATTTT.

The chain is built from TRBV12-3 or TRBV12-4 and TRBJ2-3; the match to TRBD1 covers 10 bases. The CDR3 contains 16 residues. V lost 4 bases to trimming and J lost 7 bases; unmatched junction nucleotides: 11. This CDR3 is CASSYGQGVTSNTQYF. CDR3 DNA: TGTGCCAGCAGTTACGGACAGGGGGTAACGTCGAATACGCAGTATTTT.

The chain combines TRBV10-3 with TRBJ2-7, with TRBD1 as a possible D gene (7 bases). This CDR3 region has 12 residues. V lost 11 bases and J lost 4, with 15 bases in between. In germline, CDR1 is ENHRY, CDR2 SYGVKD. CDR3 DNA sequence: TGTGCCGTCGGGGCAGGGGGGTACGAGCAGTACTTC. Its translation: CAVGAGGYEQYF.